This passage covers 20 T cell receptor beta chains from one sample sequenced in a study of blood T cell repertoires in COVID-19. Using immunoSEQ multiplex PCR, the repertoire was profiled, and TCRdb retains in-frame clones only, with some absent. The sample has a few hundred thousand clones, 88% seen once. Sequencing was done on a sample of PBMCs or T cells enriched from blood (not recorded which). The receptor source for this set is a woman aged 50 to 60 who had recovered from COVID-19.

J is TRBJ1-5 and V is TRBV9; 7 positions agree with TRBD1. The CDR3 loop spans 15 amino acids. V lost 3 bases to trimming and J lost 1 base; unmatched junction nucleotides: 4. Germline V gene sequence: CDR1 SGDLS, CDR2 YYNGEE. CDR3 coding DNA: TGTGCCAGCAGCGCAGGCAGGGGGAGCAATCAGCCCCAGCATTTT. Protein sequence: CASSAGRGSNQPQHF.

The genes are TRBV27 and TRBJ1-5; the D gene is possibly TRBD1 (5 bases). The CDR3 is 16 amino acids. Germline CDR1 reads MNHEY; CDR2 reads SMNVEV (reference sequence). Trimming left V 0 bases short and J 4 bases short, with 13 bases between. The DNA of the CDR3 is TGTGCCAGCAGTTTATCGGGGGATGGGGGGAATCAGCCCCAGCATTTT. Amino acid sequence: CASSLSGDGGNQPQHF.

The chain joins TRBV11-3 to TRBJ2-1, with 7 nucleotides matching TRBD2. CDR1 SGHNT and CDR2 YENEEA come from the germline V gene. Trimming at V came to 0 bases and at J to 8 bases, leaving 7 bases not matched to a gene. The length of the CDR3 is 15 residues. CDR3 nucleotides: TGTGCCAGCAGCTTAGAGAGACTAGCTATTGATGAGCAGTTCTTC. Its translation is CASSLERLAIDEQFF.

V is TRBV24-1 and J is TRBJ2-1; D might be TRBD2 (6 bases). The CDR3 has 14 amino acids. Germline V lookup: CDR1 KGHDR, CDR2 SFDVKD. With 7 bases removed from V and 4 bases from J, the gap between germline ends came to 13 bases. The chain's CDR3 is CATRGGAGYNEQFF. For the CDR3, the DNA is TGTGCCACCAGAGGAGGGGCCGGATACAATGAGCAGTTCTTC.

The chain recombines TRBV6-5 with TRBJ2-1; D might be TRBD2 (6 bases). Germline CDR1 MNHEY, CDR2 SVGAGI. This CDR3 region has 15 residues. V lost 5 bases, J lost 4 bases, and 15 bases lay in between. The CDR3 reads CASSNRDSSYNEQFF. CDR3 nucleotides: TGTGCCAGCAGTAACCGGGACTCTTCTTACAATGAGCAGTTCTTC.

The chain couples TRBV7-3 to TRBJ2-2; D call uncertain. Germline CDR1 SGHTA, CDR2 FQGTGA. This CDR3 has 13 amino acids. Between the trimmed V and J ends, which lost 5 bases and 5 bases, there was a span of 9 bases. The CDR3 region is CASSPYLTGELFF. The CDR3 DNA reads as TGTGCCAGCAGCCCGTATCTAACCGGGGAGCTGTTTTTT. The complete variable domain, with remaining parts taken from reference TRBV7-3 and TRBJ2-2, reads GAGVSQTPSNKVTEKGKYVELRCDPISGHTALYWYRQSLGQGPEFLIYFQGTGAADDSGLPNDRFFAVRPEGSVSTLKIQRTERGDSAVYLCASSPYLTGELFFGEGSRLTVL.

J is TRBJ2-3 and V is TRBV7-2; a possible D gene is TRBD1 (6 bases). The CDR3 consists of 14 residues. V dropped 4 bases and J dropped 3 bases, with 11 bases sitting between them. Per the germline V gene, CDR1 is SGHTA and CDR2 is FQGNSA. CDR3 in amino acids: CASSSGDFTDTQYF. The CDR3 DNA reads TGTGCCAGCAGCTCAGGGGATTTTACAGATACGCAGTATTTT.

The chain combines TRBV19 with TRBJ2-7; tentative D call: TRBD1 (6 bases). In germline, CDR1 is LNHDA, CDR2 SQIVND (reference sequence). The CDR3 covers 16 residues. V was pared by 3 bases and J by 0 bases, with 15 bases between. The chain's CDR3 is CASSIRTQGSSYEQYF. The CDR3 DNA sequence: TGTGCCAGTAGTATCAGGACGCAGGGGAGCTCCTACGAGCAGTACTTC.

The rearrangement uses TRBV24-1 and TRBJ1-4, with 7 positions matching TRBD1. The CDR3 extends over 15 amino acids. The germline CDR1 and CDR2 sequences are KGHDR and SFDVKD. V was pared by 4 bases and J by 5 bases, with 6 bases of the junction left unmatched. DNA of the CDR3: TGTGCCACCAGTGACAAGTCGACAGGGAATGAAAAACTGTTTTTT. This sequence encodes CATSDKSTGNEKLFF.

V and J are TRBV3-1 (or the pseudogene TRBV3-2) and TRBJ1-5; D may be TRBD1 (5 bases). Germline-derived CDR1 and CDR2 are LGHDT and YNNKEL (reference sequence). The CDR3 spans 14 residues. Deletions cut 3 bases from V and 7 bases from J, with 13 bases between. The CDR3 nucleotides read TGTGCCAGCAGCCAGGGAGGACATAACCAGCCCCAGCATTTT. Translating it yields CASSQGGHNQPQHF.

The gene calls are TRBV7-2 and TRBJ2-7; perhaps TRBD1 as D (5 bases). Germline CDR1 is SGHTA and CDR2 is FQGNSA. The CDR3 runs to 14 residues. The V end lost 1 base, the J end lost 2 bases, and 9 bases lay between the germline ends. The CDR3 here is CASSLGGAPYEQYF. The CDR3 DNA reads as TGTGCCAGCAGCTTAGGTGGGGCCCCCTACGAGCAGTACTTC.

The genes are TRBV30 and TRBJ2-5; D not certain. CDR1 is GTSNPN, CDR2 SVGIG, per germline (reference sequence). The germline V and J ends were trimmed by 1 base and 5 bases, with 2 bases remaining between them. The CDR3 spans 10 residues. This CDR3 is CAWSAETQYF. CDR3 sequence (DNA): TGTGCCTGGAGTGCGGAGACCCAGTACTTC.

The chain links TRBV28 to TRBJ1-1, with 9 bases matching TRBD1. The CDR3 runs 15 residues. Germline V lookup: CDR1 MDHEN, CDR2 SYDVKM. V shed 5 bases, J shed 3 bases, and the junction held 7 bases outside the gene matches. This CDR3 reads CASSPRGQGYTEAFF. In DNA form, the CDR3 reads TGTGCCAGCAGTCCTCGAGGACAGGGGTACACTGAAGCTTTCTTT.

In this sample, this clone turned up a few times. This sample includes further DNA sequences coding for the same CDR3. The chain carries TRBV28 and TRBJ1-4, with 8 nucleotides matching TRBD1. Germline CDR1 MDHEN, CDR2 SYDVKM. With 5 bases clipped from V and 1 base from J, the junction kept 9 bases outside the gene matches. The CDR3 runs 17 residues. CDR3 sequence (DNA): TGTGCCAGCAGTCCAGTCAGGGGGCTAGGAACTAATGAAAAACTGTTTTTT. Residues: CASSPVRGLGTNEKLFF.

This CDR3 reads CASSDSTSGKNEQFF. The CDR3, as DNA: TGTGCCAGCAGTGACTCTACTAGCGGGAAGAATGAGCAGTTCTTC. V and J are TRBV6-4 and TRBJ2-1; 10 bases line up with TRBD2. V shed 0 bases, J shed 7 bases, and the junction held 3 bases outside the gene matches. CDR3 size: 15 residues. Germline V gene data show CDR1 as MRHNA and CDR2 as SNTAGT.

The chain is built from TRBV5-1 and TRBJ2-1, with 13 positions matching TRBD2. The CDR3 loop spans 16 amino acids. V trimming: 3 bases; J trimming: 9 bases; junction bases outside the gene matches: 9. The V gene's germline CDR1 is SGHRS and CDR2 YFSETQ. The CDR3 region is CASSSGLAGEVGEQFF. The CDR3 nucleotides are TGCGCCAGCAGCTCAGGACTAGCGGGAGAGGTGGGTGAGCAGTTCTTC.

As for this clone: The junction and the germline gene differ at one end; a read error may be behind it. The CDR3 region has the DNA TGTGCCACCACCAGAAGACTCTACGAGCAGTACTTC. Encoded protein: CATTRRLYEQYF. The chain links TRBV15 to TRBJ2-7; no clear D gene. The V gene's germline CDR1 is LNHNV and CDR2 YYDKDF (reference sequence). The CDR3 has 12 amino acids.

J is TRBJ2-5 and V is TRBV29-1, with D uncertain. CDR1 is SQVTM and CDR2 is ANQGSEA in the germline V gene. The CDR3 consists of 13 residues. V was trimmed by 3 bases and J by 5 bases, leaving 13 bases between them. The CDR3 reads CSVDSPTRETQYF. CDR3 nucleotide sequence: TGCAGCGTTGATTCCCCGACAAGGGAGACCCAGTACTTC.

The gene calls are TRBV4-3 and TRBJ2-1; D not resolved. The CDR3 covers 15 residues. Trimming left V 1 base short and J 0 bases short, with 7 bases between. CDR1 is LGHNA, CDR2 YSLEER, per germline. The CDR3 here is CASSQAGSSYNEQFF. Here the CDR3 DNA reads TGCGCCAGCAGCCAAGCGGGTAGCTCCTACAATGAGCAGTTCTTC.

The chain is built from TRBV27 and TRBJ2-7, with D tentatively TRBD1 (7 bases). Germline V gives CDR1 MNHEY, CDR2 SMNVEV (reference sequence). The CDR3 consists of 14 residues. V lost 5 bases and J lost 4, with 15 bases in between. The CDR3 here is CASSPKTGRYEQYF. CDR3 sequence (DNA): TGTGCCAGCAGTCCGAAGACAGGGAGGTACGAGCAGTACTTC.